These 27 T cell receptor beta chains came from one sample sequenced in a study of T-cell memory formation after mild COVID-19. Via MiXCR, TCRdb re-called the 5' RACE reads, giving one row per CDR3 protein. The repertoire includes about 620,000 distinct CDR3 sequences, roughly 18% of them detected once, and 12% sits in the top ten. The sample taken for sequencing was PBMCs or a T cell subset sorted from them (not recorded which). These TCRs come from an adult woman who had mild COVID-19 (a few samples of this study predate the infection). Cell type and time point are not known.

This clonotype has only a few counts. The rearrangement joins TRBV9 to TRBJ2-2; 9 bases match TRBD1. Trimming took 0 bases from V and 6 from J; bases not matched to a gene: 9. Germline V gene data show CDR1 as SGDLS and CDR2 as YYNGEE. CDR3 length: 17 residues. The CDR3 nucleotides are TGTGCCAGCAGCGTAGGGTTGGGACAGGGTACCCCCGGGGAGCTGTTTTTT. As protein: CASSVGLGQGTPGELFF.

This clonotype has more than one count but fewer than ten. The chain uses TRBV30 and TRBJ2-1; D is perhaps TRBD2 (6 bases). V gave up 1 base and J gave up 12 bases, with 19 bases separating them. The CDR3 length is 14 residues. Germline-derived CDR1 and CDR2 are GTSNPN and SVGIG (reference sequence). CDR3: CAWSGGLGVPGQFF. The CDR3, as DNA: TGTGCCTGGAGTGGGGGACTGGGGGTCCCTGGGCAGTTCTTC.

This clonotype was counted only a few times. The chain carries TRBV12-3 or TRBV12-4 and TRBJ1-2; a weak D match, TRBD1 (5 bases). V shed 7 bases and J shed 8 bases, with 14 bases lying between them. The CDR3 length is 12 residues. CDR3 region: CASTLRGSGYTF. In DNA form, the CDR3 reads TGTGCCAGCACCCTGCGGGGCAGCGGCTACACCTTC.

This clonotype was detected only once. J is TRBJ2-2 and V is TRBV6-2 or TRBV6-3; possible D gene TRBD2, 5 bases. The CDR3 is 13 amino acids. Deletions cut 5 bases from V and 5 bases from J, with 9 bases between. Germline CDR1 reads MNHEY; CDR2 reads SVGEGT. CDR3 residues: CASSRSVTGELFF. As DNA, the CDR3 is TGTGCCAGCAGTCGTAGCGTTACCGGGGAGCTGTTTTTT.

The V and J genes are TRBV7-9 and TRBJ1-4; 9 bases are shared with TRBD1. The CDR3 is 14 residues long. The germline gives CDR1 SEHNR, CDR2 FQNEAQ (reference sequence). With 5 bases clipped from V and 6 bases from J, the junction kept 4 bases outside the gene matches. Here the CDR3 DNA reads TGTGCCAGCAGCCCCCGACAGGGGGATGAAAAACTGTTTTTT. This sequence encodes CASSPRQGDEKLFF.

This clonotype was seen a few times. The rearrangement joins TRBV7-8 to TRBJ2-2; TRBD1 might be the D (5 bases). Between the trimmed V and J ends, which lost 1 base and 7 bases, there was a span of 19 bases. This CDR3 is built from 17 residues. Germline assignment: CDR1 SGHVS and CDR2 FQNEAQ. CDR3 bases: TGTGCCAGCAGCTTAGAGTCCGGGTCAGGGTTGAACGGGGAGCTGTTTTTT. Translating it yields CASSLESGSGLNGELFF.

This clonotype was observed a handful of times. The chain links TRBV12-3 or TRBV12-4 to TRBJ2-7; a weak D match, TRBD1 (6 bases). The CDR3 spans 15 residues. Trimming took off 5 bases at V and 0 bases at J, with 14 bases between the two ends. The CDR3 spells CASSMTTGSSYEQYF. In nucleotides, the CDR3 is TGTGCCAGCAGTATGACGACAGGCAGCTCCTACGAGCAGTACTTC.

This clonotype showed up just a few times. This chain connects TRBV3-1 to TRBJ1-5; unclear D gene. Trimming cost V 0 bases and J 1 base, with 7 bases left between them. The germline V gene encodes CDR1 LGHDT and CDR2 YNNKEL (reference sequence). There are 15 residues in the CDR3. The CDR3 DNA reads as TGTGCCAGCAGCCAAGATATGGGCAGCAATCAGCCCCAGCATTTT. This gives the protein CASSQDMGSNQPQHF.

This clonotype was detected ten times or more. V and J are TRBV4-2 and TRBJ2-5; 16 bases line up with TRBD2. The germline CDR1 and CDR2 sequences are LGHNA and YNFKEQ. Trimming took 0 bases from V and 6 from J; bases not matched to a gene: 4. CDR3 size: 17 residues. CDR3 sequence reads: CASSQEGTSGGVKTQYF. The CDR3, as DNA: TGTGCCAGCAGCCAAGAGGGGACTAGCGGGGGGGTGAAGACCCAGTACTTC.

Within the sample, this clonotype is medium-sized. The J gene is TRBJ2-3, the V gene TRBV7-9; either TRBD1 or TRBD2 may fit D (6 bases each). V lost 5 bases and J lost 4, with 28 bases in between. Germline V gene data show CDR1 as SEHNR and CDR2 as FQNEAQ (reference sequence). This CDR3 is 19 amino acids long. The CDR3 sequence is CASSPRTAAGRTTPDTQYF. The CDR3 coding sequence is TGTGCCAGCAGCCCTAGGACAGCTGCCGGGCGGACTACCCCAGATACGCAGTATTTT.

The rearrangement links TRBV20-1 to TRBJ2-7; tentatively, D is TRBD1 or TRBD2 (6 bases each). V lost 1 base and J 0 bases, leaving 13 bases between the germline ends. The CDR3 length is 15 residues. Germline CDR1 is DFQATT and CDR2 is SNEGSKA (reference sequence). The DNA of the CDR3 is TGCAGTGCTAGAGTCGGTGGGGGGCTCTCCTACGAGCAGTACTTC. Its translation: CSARVGGGLSYEQYF.

This clonotype was counted between two and nine times. The rearrangement uses TRBV7-2 and TRBJ2-3; 9 nucleotides match TRBD2. With V trimmed by 0 bases and J by 0 bases, 4 bases remained unmatched. CDR3 length equals 17 residues. CDR1 is SGHTA and CDR2 is FQGNSA in the germline V gene. The CDR3 is CASSLAGLAGSTDTQYF. Here the CDR3 DNA reads TGTGCCAGCAGCTTAGCTGGGCTAGCGGGAAGCACAGATACGCAGTATTTT.

This clonotype was found a few times. The rearrangement joins TRBV19 to TRBJ2-5; 12 bases align to TRBD2. Germline assignment: CDR1 LNHDA and CDR2 SQIVND (reference sequence). V shed 1 base, J shed 0 bases, and the junction held 12 bases outside the gene matches. This CDR3 has 20 residues. CDR3 bases: TGTGCCAGTAGTATAGGATCCTCAAGGACTAGCGGGACCTACCAAGAGACCCAGTACTTC. It is translated as CASSIGSSRTSGTYQETQYF.

The DNA of the CDR3 is TGTGCCAGCAGTTTCCGCAGGGGAGGAGAGACCCAGTACTTC. Its translation is CASSFRRGGETQYF. The chain is built from TRBV27 and TRBJ2-5, with D tentatively TRBD1 or TRBD2 (6 bases each). Germline assignment: CDR1 MNHEY and CDR2 SMNVEV (reference sequence). Trimming left V 3 bases short and J 4 bases short, with 12 bases between. There are 14 residues in the CDR3.

This chain joins TRBV24-1 and TRBJ2-7; 9 nucleotides line up with TRBD1. With V trimmed by 5 bases and J by 2 bases, 3 bases remained unmatched. CDR1 is KGHDR, CDR2 SFDVKD, per germline. The CDR3 runs 14 residues. CDR3 loop: CATSGDRGTYEQYF. The CDR3 coding sequence is TGTGCCACCAGTGGTGACAGGGGGACCTACGAGCAGTACTTC.

This chain connects TRBV15 to TRBJ2-5, with D perhaps matching TRBD2 (5 bases). Per the germline V gene, CDR1 is LNHNV and CDR2 is YYDKDF (reference sequence). Trimming pared 7 bases from V and 5 bases from J, leaving 14 bases between. This CDR3 has 13 residues. The CDR3 bases are TGTGCCACCACCCCGTCGCGGGCGGAGACCCAGTACTTC. Encoded protein: CATTPSRAETQYF.

This clonotype was counted between two and nine times. The chain employs TRBV7-9 and TRBJ2-7, with D hard to call. Between the trimmed V and J ends, which lost 3 bases and 5 bases, there was a span of 11 bases. The CDR3 length is 13 residues. From germline, CDR1 is SEHNR and CDR2 FQNEAQ (reference sequence). CDR3 residues: CASSFEEGHEQYF. CDR3 DNA: TGTGCCAGCAGCTTCGAAGAAGGGCACGAGCAGTACTTC.

This clonotype was seen at least ten times. The genes are TRBV5-5 and TRBJ2-7; TRBD2 might be the D (6 bases). CDR3 length equals 15 residues. In germline, CDR1 is SGHKS, CDR2 YYEKEE (reference sequence). V dropped 0 bases and J dropped 1 base, with 11 bases sitting between them. The chain's CDR3 is CASSLVGGRSYEQYF. The CDR3, as DNA: TGTGCCAGCAGCTTGGTGGGGGGAAGGTCCTACGAGCAGTACTTC.

This clonotype has just a few counts. The chain combines TRBV6-2 or TRBV6-3 with TRBJ2-2; a possible D gene is TRBD1 (5 bases). Per the germline V gene, CDR1 is MNHEY and CDR2 is SVGEGT. With 8 bases removed from V and 2 bases from J, the gap between germline ends came to 15 bases. The CDR3 covers 15 residues. The CDR3 nucleotides read TGTGCCAGCCTCCAGACAGCAAAAAACACCGGGGAGCTGTTTTTT. It specifies CASLQTAKNTGELFF.

V gene TRBV24-1 combines with J gene TRBJ2-1, with a tentative D call TRBD2 (5 bases). V lost 0 bases to trimming and J lost 0 bases, with 5 bases between them. CDR1 is KGHDR and CDR2 is SFDVKD in the germline V gene. CDR3 length: 15 amino acids. CDR3 DNA: TGTGCCACCAGTGATTTGGGAGGCTCCTACAATGAGCAGTTCTTC. It encodes CATSDLGGSYNEQFF.

This clonotype was seen a few times. The chain is built from TRBV7-9 and TRBJ2-5, with 12 bases that match TRBD2. Trimming took 5 bases from V and 1 from J; bases not matched to a gene: 11. The V gene's germline CDR1 is SEHNR and CDR2 FQNEAQ (reference sequence). This CDR3 comprises 18 residues. The CDR3 region is CASSPRTSGDAFQETQYF. The CDR3 coding sequence is TGTGCCAGCAGCCCTCGGACTAGCGGGGACGCTTTCCAAGAGACCCAGTACTTC. Full variable domain (remainder filled in from reference TRBV7-9 and TRBJ2-5): DTGVSQNPRHKITKRGQNVTFRCDPISEHNRLYWYRQTLGQGPEFLTYFQNEAQLEKSRLLSDRFSAERPKGSFSTLEIQRTEQGDSAMYLCASSPRTSGDAFQETQYFGPGTRLLVL.

The chain uses TRBV6-6 and TRBJ1-4, with 10 bases fitting TRBD1. The CDR3 consists of 16 residues. In germline, CDR1 is MNHNY, CDR2 SVGAGI (reference sequence). V lost 4 bases, J lost 7 bases, and 9 bases stayed unmatched. CDR3 DNA sequence: TGTGCCAGCAGTTTGGGGGGACAGGGGTTGGGTGAAAAACTGTTTTTT. Its translation is CASSLGGQGLGEKLFF.

This clonotype was detected a few times. The chain employs TRBV6-2 or TRBV6-3 and TRBJ1-1; 7 bases agree with TRBD1. This CDR3 is 14 amino acids long. Germline V gives CDR1 MNHEY, CDR2 SVGEGT. After removal of 6 bases from V and 3 bases from J, the junction contained 7 bases not matched to a gene. This CDR3 reads CASSLQGRHTEAFF. The CDR3 region has the DNA TGTGCCAGCAGCCTACAGGGGCGACACACTGAAGCTTTCTTT.

The table lists this clonotype with a few counts. The chain recombines TRBV29-1 with TRBJ2-7, with TRBD2 matching over 9 bases. This CDR3 contains 15 residues. Germline CDR1 SQVTM, CDR2 ANQGSEA. The V and J ends lost 0 bases and 5 bases, in that order; junction bases with no gene match: 8. CDR3 amino acids: CSVEDRSSGNNEQYF. CDR3 DNA sequence: TGCAGCGTTGAAGATCGGTCTAGCGGGAACAACGAGCAGTACTTC.

This clonotype was detected only a few times. V gene TRBV5-1 combines with J gene TRBJ2-1, with TRBD2 matching 15 bases. Germline V gives CDR1 SGHRS, CDR2 YFSETQ. The V gene end was trimmed by 3 bases and the J gene end by 6 bases; junction bases not matched to a gene: 1. This CDR3 is built from 15 residues. In DNA form, the CDR3 reads TGCGCCAGCAGCTGGACTAGCGGGGGGGGCAATGAGCAGTTCTTC. Its translation: CASSWTSGGGNEQFF.

The J gene is TRBJ2-5, the V gene TRBV7-8; D remains unclear. The germline V gene has CDR1 SGHVS and CDR2 FQNEAQ. V was shortened by 4 bases and J by 5 bases, with 20 bases between the two germline ends. The CDR3 extends over 16 amino acids. The CDR3 DNA is TGTGCCAGCAGCTCAAGGCAGTCATTGCCCACTGAGACCCAGTACTTC. It encodes CASSSRQSLPTETQYF.

This clonotype was counted between two and nine times. The CDR3 DNA is TGTGCCAGCAGCTTAGGCGCAGGGATATTCACTGAAGCTTTCTTT. Its translation: CASSLGAGIFTEAFF. V usage is TRBV7-9 and J usage is TRBJ1-1; the D gene is possibly TRBD1 (5 bases). CDR3 size: 15 residues. Trimming cost V 1 base and J 4 bases, with 13 bases left between them. Germline loops: CDR1 SEHNR, CDR2 FQNEAQ (reference sequence).